Each of the 10 T cell receptor beta chains below was sequenced from the same sample in a study of shared clonotypes between healthy human individuals. Using immunoSEQ multiplex PCR, the repertoire was profiled, and TCRdb retains in-frame clones only, with some absent. The table records over 800,000 clones, 80% to 95% of them present only once. As defined, naive CD8 cells were CD45RO-negative and positively selected for CCR7, with terminally differentiated effector memory CD45RA+ cells excluded. Input material: naive CD8+ T cells sorted from blood. The source of these receptors is a man aged 30-40 years in good health.

This clone was seen a single time. The chain has TRBV6-1 and TRBJ2-7; TRBD1 aligns across 8 bases. V lost 8 bases to trimming and J lost 4 bases; unmatched junction nucleotides: 10. This CDR3 has 14 amino acids. CDR1 MNHNS and CDR2 SASEGT come from the germline V gene. This chain's CDR3 is CASRMDREVYEQYF. The CDR3, as DNA: TGTGCCAGCCGTATGGACAGGGAGGTGTACGAGCAGTACTTC.

The chain has TRBV7-9 and TRBJ2-2; unclear D gene. Germline loops: CDR1 SEHNR, CDR2 FQNEAQ (reference sequence). This CDR3 is 14 amino acids long. V lost 0 bases and J 5 bases, leaving 7 bases between the germline ends. This CDR3 reads CASSLAGRTGELFF. The CDR3 DNA sequence: TGTGCCAGCAGCTTAGCAGGAAGGACCGGGGAGCTGTTTTTT.

The rearrangement joins TRBV5-5 to TRBJ2-7, with 8 positions matching TRBD1. The length of the CDR3 is 16 residues. Germline V gene lookup returns CDR1 SGHKS and CDR2 YYEKEE (reference sequence). V shed 4 bases, J shed 2 bases, and the junction held 11 bases outside the gene matches. The CDR3 coding sequence is TGTGCCAGCAGCCCCTTTGACAGGGGTAGCCCCTACGAGCAGTACTTC. This codes for CASSPFDRGSPYEQYF.

V usage is TRBV7-9 and J usage is TRBJ1-1; 7 positions agree with TRBD1. J was trimmed by 5 bases and V by 2 bases; bases with no gene match: 11. CDR1 and CDR2 from the germline V gene are SEHNR and FQNEAQ (reference sequence). The CDR3 loop spans 16 amino acids. Written as DNA, the CDR3 is TGTGCCAGCAGCTTATCTGAGGGGGCTGTTGTGACTGAAGCTTTCTTT. Translating gives CASSLSEGAVVTEAFF.

This clone was seen once. The V and J genes are TRBV7-7 and TRBJ2-1; D gene ambiguous. The CDR3 sequence is 13 residues long. V was clipped by 2 bases and J by 10 bases, with 12 bases between them. Germline V gene data show CDR1 as SSHAT and CDR2 as FNYEAQ (reference sequence). This CDR3 reads CASSLSPGKEQFF. The CDR3 nucleotides read TGTGCCAGCAGCTTATCTCCCGGAAAAGAGCAGTTCTTC.

The chain is built from TRBV4-3 and TRBJ2-7, with D maybe TRBD2 (6 bases). The germline V gene has CDR1 LGHNA and CDR2 YSLEER. V was pared by 4 bases and J by 4 bases, with 14 bases between. There are 14 residues in the CDR3. CDR3 in DNA: TGCGCCAGCAGCCCGGGGAGGACCGGGTACGAGCAGTACTTC. Translating gives CASSPGRTGYEQYF.

This clone was detected once. CDR3 in amino acids: CASRRDRGLEETQYF. CDR3 nucleotide sequence: TGTGCCAGCAGACGGGACAGGGGGTTGGAAGAGACCCAGTACTTC. The chain couples TRBV7-9 to TRBJ2-5; 11 bases fit TRBD1. The germline CDR1 and CDR2 sequences are SEHNR and FQNEAQ (reference sequence). V was pared by 6 bases and J by 3 bases, with 6 bases of the junction left unmatched. The CDR3 loop spans 15 amino acids.

This clone occurred a few times. Distinct nucleotide sequences in the sample also encode this CDR3. The V gene is TRBV27, the J gene TRBJ2-5, with D possibly TRBD2 on 5 matching bases. CDR3 length equals 14 residues. V was clipped by 2 bases and J by 3 bases, with 10 bases between them. Per the germline V gene, CDR1 is MNHEY and CDR2 is SMNVEV (reference sequence). The CDR3 region has the DNA TGTGCCAGCAGTTTACTGGGAGAAGAAGAGACCCAGTACTTC. Translating it yields CASSLLGEEETQYF.

The V and J genes are TRBV29-1 and TRBJ2-1; TRBD2 aligns across 11 bases. V was clipped by 0 bases and J by 9 bases; unmatched bases: 16. This CDR3 is 18 amino acids long. Germline CDR1 is SQVTM and CDR2 is ANQGSEA. CDR3 coding DNA: TGCAGCGTTGAAGATTTAACTAGCGGGAGTTCCCGGGGAGGTGAGCAGTTCTTC. Encoded protein: CSVEDLTSGSSRGGEQFF.

The V call is TRBV9, the J call TRBJ2-4, with 13 bases that match TRBD2. Germline trimming cut 2 bases from V and 2 bases from J; bases unmatched to any gene: 10. The CDR3 contains 19 residues. CDR1 is SGDLS and CDR2 is YYNGEE in the germline V gene. CDR3 amino acids: CASSVGLAGVTESKNIQYF. In nucleotides, the CDR3 is TGTGCCAGCAGCGTTGGACTAGCGGGAGTCACCGAGTCCAAAAACATTCAGTACTTC.